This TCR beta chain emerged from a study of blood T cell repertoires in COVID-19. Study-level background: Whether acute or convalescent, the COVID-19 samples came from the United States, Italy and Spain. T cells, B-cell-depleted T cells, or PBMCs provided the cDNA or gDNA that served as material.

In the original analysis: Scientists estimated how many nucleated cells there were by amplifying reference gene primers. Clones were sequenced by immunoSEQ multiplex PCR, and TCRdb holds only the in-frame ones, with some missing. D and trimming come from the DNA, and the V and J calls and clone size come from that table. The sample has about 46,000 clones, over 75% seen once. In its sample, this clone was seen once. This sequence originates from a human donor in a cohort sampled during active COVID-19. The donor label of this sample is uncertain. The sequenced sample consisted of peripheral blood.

CDR3 loop: CASSVSTGVGNTIYF. The CDR3 nucleotides are TGTGCCAGCAGCGTTAGTACAGGGGTAGGAAACACCATATATTTT. This rearrangement joins TRBV9 to TRBJ1-3; 7 bases fit TRBD1. CDR1 is SGDLS, CDR2 YYNGEE, per germline. The CDR3 has 15 residues. V lost 2 bases, J lost 4 bases, and 6 bases stayed unmatched.